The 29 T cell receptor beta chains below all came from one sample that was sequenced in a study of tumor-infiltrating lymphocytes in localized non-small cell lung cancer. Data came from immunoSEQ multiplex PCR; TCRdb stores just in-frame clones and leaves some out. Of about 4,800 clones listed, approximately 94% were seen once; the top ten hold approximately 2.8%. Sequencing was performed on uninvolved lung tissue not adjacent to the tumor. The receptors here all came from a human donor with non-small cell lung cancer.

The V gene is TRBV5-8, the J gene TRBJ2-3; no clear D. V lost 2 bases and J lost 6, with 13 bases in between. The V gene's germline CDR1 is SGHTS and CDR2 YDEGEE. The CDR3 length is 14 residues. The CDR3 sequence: CASSFVWGMDTQYF. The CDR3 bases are TGTGCCAGCAGCTTCGTGTGGGGTATGGATACGCAGTATTTT.

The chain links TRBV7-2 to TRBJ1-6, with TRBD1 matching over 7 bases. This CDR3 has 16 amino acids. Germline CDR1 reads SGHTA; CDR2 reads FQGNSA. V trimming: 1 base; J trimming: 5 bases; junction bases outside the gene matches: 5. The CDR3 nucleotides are TGTGCCAGCAGCTTAGAGGTGACAGGGAATAATTCACCCCTCCACTTT. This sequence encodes CASSLEVTGNNSPLHF. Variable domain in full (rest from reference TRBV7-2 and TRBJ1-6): GAGVSQSPSNKVTEKGKDVELRCDPISGHTALYWYRQSLGQGLEFLIYFQGNSAPDKSGLPSDRFSAERTGGSVSTLTIQRTQQEDSAVYLCASSLEVTGNNSPLHFGNGTRLTVT.

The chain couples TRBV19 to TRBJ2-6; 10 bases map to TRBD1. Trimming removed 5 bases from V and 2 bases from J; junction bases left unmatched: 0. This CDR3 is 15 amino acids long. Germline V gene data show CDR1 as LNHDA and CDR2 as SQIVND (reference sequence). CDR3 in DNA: TGTGCCAGTAGTGACAGGGGGCCTGGGGCCAACGTCCTGACTTTC. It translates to CASSDRGPGANVLTF.

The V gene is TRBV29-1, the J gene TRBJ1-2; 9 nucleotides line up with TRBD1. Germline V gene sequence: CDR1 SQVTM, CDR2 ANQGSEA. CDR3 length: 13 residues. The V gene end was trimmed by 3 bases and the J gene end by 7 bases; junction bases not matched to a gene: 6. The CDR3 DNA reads TGCAGCGTTGACCCGGGACAGGGTGTTGGCTACACCTTC. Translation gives CSVDPGQGVGYTF.

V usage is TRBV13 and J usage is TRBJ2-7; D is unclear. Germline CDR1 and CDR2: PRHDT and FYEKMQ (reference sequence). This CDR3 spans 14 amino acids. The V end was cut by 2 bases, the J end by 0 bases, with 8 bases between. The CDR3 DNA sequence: TGTGCCAGCAGCTTAAGCTGGAGCTCCTACGAGCAGTACTTC. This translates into CASSLSWSSYEQYF.

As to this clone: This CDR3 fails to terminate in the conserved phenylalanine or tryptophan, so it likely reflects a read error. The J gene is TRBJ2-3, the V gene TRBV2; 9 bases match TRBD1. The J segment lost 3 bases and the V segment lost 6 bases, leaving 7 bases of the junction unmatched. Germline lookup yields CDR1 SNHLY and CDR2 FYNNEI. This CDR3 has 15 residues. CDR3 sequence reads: CASSADRGSTDTQYL. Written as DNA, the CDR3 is TGTGCCAGCAGCGCGGACAGGGGAAGTACAGATACGCAGTATTTA.

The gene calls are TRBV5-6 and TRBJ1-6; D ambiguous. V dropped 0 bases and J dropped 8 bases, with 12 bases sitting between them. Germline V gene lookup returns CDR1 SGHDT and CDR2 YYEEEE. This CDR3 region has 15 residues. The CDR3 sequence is CASSLAGGSDSPLHF. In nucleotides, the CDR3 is TGTGCCAGCAGCTTGGCGGGCGGGAGCGATTCACCCCTCCACTTT.

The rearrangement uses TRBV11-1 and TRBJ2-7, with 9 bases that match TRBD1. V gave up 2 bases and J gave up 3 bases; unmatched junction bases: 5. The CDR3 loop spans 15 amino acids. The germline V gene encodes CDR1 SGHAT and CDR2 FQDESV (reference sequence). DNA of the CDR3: TGTGCCAGCAGCTTATTACAGGGGGCCCTCTACGAGCAGTACTTC. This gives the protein CASSLLQGALYEQYF.

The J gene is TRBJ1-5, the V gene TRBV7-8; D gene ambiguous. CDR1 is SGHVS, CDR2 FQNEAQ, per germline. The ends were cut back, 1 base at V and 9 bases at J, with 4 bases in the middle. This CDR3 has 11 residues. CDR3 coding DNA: TGTGCCAGCAGCTTAGGGGGGCCCCAGCATTTT. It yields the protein CASSLGGPQHF. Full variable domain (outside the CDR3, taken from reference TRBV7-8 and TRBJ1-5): GAGVSQSPRYKVAKRGQDVALRCDPISGHVSLFWYQQALGQGPEFLTYFQNEAQLDKSGLPSDRFFAERPEGSVSTLKIQRTQQEDSAVYLCASSLGGPQHFGDGTRLSIL.

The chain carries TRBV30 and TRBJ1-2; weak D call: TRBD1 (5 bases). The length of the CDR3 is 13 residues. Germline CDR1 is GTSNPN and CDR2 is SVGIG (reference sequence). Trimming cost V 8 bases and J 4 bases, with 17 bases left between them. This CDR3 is CAGPGPGGYGYTF. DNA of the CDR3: TGTGCCGGACCAGGGCCTGGGGGCTATGGCTACACCTTC.

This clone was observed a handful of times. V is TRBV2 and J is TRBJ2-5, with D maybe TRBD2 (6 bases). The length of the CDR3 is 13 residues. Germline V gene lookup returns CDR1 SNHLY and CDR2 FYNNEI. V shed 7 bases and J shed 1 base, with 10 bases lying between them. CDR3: CASTRDFQETQYF. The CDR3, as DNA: TGTGCCAGCACCCGGGACTTCCAAGAGACCCAGTACTTC.

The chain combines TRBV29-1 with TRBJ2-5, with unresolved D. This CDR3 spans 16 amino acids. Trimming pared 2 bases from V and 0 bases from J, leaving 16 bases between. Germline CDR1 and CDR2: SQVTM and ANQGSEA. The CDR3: CSVEQDQPRYQETQYF. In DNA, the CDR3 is TGCAGCGTTGAACAGGACCAACCGAGGTACCAAGAGACCCAGTACTTC.

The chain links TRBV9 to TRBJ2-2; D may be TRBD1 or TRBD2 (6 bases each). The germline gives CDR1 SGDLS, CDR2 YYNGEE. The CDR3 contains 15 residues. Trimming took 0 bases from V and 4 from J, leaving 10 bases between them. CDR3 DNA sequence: TGTGCCAGCAGCGTAGCGGGGGCAGGCACCGGGGAGCTGTTTTTT. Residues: CASSVAGAGTGELFF.

The CDR3 loop is CASSYGTGSLSYEQYF. DNA of the CDR3: TGTGCCAGCAGTTACGGTACAGGGTCCCTTTCCTACGAGCAGTACTTC. The genes are TRBV6-5 and TRBJ2-7; D possibly corresponds to TRBD1 (6 bases). V lost 2 bases and J 1 base, leaving 15 bases between the germline ends. The CDR3 loop spans 16 amino acids. Germline CDR1 and CDR2: MNHEY and SVGAGI.

As DNA, the CDR3 is TGTGCCAGCAGTGCGGGACAGGGGATCGACTATGGCTACACCTTC. This encodes CASSAGQGIDYGYTF. The chain combines TRBV2 with TRBJ1-2, with 10 nucleotides matching TRBD1. V lost 4 bases to trimming and J lost 3 bases; unmatched junction nucleotides: 5. The length of the CDR3 is 15 residues. The germline V gene has CDR1 SNHLY and CDR2 FYNNEI.

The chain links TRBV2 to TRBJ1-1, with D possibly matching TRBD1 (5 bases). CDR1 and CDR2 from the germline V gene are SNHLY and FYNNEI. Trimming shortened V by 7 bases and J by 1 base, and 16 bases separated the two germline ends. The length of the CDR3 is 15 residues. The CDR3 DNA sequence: TGTGCCAGCAAACCCCGTGGAGGGGAGAACACTGAAGCTTTCTTT. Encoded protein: CASKPRGGENTEAFF. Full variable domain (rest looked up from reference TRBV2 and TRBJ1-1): EPEVTQTPSHQVTQMGQEVILRCVPISNHLYFYWYRQILGQKVEFLVSFYNNEISEKSEIFDDQFSVERPDGSNFTLKIRSTKLEDSAMYFCASKPRGGENTEAFFGQGTRLTVV.

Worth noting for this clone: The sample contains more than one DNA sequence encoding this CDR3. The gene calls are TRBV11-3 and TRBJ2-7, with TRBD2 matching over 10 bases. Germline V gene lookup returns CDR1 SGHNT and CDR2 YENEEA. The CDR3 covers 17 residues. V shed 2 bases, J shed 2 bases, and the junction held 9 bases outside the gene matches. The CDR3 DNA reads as TGTGCCAGCAGCTTAATCCGGACTAGCGGACCCACCTACGAGCAGTACTTC. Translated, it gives CASSLIRTSGPTYEQYF.

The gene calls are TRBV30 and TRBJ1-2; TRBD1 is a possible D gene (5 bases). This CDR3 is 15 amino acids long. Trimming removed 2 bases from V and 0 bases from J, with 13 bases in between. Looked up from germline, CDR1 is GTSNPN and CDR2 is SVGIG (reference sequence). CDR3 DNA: TGTGCCTGGAGTTTTGAGGCAGGGTCTAACTATGGCTACACCTTC. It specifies CAWSFEAGSNYGYTF.

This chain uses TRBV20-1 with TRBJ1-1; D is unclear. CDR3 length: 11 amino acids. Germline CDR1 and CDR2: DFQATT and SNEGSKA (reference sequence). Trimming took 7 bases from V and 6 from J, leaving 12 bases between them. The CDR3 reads CSGGPAAEAFF. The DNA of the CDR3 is TGCAGTGGAGGGCCGGCGGCTGAAGCTTTCTTT.

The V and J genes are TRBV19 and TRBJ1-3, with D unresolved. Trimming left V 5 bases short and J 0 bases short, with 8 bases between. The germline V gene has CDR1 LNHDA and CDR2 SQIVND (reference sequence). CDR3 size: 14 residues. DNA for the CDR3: TGTGCCAGTAGTGTGGCACCCTCTGGAAACACCATATATTTT. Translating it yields CASSVAPSGNTIYF.

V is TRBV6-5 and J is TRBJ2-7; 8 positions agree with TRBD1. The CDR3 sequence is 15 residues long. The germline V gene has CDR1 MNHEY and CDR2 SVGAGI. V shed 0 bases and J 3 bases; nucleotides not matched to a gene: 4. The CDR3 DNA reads TGTGCCAGCAGTTACTCTTACGGACAGGGCTACGAGCAGTACTTC. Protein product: CASSYSYGQGYEQYF.

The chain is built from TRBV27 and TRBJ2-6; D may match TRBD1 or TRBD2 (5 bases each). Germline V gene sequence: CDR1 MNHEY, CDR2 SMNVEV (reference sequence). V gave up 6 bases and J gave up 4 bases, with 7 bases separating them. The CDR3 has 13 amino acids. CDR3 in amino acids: CASRGTGANVLTF. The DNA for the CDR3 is TGTGCCAGCAGGGGGACCGGGGCCAACGTCCTGACTTTC.

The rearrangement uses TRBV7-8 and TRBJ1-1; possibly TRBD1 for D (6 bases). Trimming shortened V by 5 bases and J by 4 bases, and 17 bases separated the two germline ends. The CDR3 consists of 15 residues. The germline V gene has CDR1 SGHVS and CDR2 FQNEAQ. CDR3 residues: CASSPEGGRLTEAFF. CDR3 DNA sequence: TGTGCCAGCAGCCCTGAGGGGGGGCGCCTCACTGAAGCTTTCTTT.

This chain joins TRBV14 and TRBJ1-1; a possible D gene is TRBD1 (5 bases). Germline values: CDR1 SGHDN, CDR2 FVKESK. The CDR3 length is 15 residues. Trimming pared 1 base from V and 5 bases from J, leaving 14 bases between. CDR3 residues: CASSQAPGPWTEAFF. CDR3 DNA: TGTGCCAGCAGCCAAGCTCCGGGACCTTGGACTGAAGCTTTCTTT.

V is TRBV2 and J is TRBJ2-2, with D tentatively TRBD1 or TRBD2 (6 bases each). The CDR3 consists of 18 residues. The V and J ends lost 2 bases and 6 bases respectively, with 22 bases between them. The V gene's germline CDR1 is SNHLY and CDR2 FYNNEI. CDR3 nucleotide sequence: TGTGCCAGCAGTGAATTTGGGGGGCGCGGATTCCCCCCCGGGGAGCTGTTTTTT. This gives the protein CASSEFGGRGFPPGELFF.

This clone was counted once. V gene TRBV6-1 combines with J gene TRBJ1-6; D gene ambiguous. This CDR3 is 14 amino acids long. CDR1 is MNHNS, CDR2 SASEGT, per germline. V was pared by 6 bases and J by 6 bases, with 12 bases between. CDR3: CASRKPSFNSPLHF. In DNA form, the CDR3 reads TGTGCCAGCAGGAAGCCAAGTTTTAATTCACCCCTCCACTTT.

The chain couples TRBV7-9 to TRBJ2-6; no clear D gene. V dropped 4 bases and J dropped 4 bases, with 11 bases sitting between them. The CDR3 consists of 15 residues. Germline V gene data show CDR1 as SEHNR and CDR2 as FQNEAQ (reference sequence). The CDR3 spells CASSSTGAGANVLTF. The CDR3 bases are TGTGCCAGCAGCTCAACCGGAGCGGGGGCCAACGTCCTGACTTTC.

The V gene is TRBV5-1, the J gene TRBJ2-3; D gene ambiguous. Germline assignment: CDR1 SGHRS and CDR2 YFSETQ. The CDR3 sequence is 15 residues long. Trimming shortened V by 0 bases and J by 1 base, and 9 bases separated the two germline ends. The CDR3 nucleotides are TGCGCCAGCAGCTTGGCCAGCGATGGCACAGATACGCAGTATTTT. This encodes CASSLASDGTDTQYF.

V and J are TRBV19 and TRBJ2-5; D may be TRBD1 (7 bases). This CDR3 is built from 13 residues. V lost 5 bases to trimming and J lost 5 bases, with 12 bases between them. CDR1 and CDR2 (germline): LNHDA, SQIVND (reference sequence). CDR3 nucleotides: TGTGCCAGTAGTTTCCAGGGGGGCGAGACCCAGTACTTC. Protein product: CASSFQGGETQYF.